What follows is one T cell receptor (beta chain) and its context. As yet, its antigen is unknown. The sample belongs to a study of cytomegalovirus exposure and HLA in healthy donors. About the research overall: Earlier, some 200 million T cells were analyzed, and about 100 million unique TCR beta sequences were found among them.

Findings and caveats of the study: Near-uniform donor sequencing depth was presumed by presence/absence analyses. V- and J-gene trimming of TCR beta was linked (in a later analysis) to a missense DCLRE1C variant. A later analysis showed that HLA-associated TCR beta chains had undergone more clonal expansion than equally common others.

CDR3 length equals 17 residues. V was clipped by 3 bases and J by 2 bases, with 16 bases between them. Germline CDR1 reads SEHNR; CDR2 reads FQNEAQ (reference sequence). This PCR relied on a set of 60 Vbeta primers and 13 Jbeta primers. The table came from immunoSEQ multiplex PCR; TCRdb's copy has only in-frame clones and leaves some out. The table shows 150,000 to 200,000 clones, with approximately 85% occurring only once. The chain couples TRBV7-9 to TRBJ2-2; D might be TRBD2 (5 bases). The sequence came from a girl aged 2 to 10 in good health and CMV-seropositive. Sequencing input: PBMCs. The CDR3 region is CASSLGGWQFNTGELFF. The CDR3 DNA reads TGTGCCAGCAGCTTGGGCGGGTGGCAGTTCAACACCGGGGAGCTGTTTTTT.